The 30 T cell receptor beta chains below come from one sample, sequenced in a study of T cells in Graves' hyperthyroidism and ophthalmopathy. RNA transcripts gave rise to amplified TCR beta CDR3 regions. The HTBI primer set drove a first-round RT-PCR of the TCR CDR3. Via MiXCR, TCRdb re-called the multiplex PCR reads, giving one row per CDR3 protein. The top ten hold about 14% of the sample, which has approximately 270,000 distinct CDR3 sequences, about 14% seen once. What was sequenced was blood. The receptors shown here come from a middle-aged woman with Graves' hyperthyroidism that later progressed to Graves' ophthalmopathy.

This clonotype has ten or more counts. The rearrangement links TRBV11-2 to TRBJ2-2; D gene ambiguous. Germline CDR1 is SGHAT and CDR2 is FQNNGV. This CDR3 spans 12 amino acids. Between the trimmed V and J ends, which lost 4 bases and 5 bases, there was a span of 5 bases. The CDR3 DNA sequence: TGTGCCAGCAGCTGGCCTACCGGGGAGCTGTTTTTT. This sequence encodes CASSWPTGELFF.

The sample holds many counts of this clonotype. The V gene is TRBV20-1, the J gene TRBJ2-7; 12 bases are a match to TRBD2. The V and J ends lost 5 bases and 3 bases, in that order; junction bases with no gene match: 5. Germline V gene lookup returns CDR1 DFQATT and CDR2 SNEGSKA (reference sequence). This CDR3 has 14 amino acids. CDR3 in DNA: TGCAGTGCTCTAGGACTAGCGGGGAACTACGAGCAGTACTTC. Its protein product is CSALGLAGNYEQYF.

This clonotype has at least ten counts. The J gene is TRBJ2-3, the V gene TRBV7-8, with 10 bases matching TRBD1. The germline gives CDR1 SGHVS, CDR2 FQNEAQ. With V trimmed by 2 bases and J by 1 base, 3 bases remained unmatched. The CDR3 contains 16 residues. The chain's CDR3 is CASSLTGTGGTDTQYF. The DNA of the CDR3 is TGTGCCAGCAGCTTAACCGGGACAGGGGGCACAGATACGCAGTATTTT. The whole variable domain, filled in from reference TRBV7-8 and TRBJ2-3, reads GAGVSQSPRYKVAKRGQDVALRCDPISGHVSLFWYQQALGQGPEFLTYFQNEAQLDKSGLPSDRFFAERPEGSVSTLKIQRTQQEDSAVYLCASSLTGTGGTDTQYFGPGTRLTVL.

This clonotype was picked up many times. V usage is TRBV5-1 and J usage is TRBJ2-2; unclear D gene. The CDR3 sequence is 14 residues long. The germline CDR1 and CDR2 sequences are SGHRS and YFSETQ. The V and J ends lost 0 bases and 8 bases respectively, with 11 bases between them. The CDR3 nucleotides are TGCGCCAGCAGCTTGGCCGATCCTCGGGGGGAGCTGTTTTTT. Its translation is CASSLADPRGELFF.

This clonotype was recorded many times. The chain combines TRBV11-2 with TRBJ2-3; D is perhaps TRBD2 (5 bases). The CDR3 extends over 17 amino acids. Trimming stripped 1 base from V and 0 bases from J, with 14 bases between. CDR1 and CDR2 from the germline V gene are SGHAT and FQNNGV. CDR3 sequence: CASSLGRWASSTDTQYF. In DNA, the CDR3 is TGTGCCAGCAGCTTAGGGAGGTGGGCCTCTAGCACAGATACGCAGTATTTT.

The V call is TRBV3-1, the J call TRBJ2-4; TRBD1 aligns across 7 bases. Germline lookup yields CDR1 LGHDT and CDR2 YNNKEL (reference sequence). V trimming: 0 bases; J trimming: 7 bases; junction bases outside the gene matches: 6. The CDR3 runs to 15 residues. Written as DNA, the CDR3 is TGTGCCAGCAGCCAAGAGGGACCCAGGGGGAACATTCAGTACTTC. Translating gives CASSQEGPRGNIQYF.

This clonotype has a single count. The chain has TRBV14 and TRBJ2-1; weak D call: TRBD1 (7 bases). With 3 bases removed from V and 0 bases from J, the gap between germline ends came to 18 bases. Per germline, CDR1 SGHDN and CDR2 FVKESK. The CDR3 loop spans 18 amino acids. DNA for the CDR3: TGTGCCAGCAGCCAGGGGGACAGCGGGTGGAGCTCCTACAATGAGCAGTTCTTC. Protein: CASSQGDSGWSSYNEQFF.

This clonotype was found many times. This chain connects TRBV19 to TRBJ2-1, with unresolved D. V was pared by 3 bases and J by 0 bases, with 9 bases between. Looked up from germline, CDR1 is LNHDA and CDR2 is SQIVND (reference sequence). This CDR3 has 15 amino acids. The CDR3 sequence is CASSMTVSSYNEQFF. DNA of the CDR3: TGTGCCAGTAGTATGACGGTTAGCTCCTACAATGAGCAGTTCTTC.

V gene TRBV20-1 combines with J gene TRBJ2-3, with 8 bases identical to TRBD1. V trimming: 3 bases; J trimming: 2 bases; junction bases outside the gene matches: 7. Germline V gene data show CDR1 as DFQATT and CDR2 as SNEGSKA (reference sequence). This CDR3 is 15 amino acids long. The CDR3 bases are TGCAGTGCTAGCCCAATGCAGGGGGCCACAGATACGCAGTATTTT. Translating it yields CSASPMQGATDTQYF.

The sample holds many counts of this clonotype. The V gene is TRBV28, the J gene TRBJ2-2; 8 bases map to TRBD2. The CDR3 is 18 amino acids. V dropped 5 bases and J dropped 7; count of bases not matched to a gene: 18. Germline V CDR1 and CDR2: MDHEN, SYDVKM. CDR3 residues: CASSPPRTGTSVIGELFF. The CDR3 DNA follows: TGTGCCAGCAGTCCCCCAAGGACCGGGACTAGTGTGATCGGGGAGCTGTTTTTT.

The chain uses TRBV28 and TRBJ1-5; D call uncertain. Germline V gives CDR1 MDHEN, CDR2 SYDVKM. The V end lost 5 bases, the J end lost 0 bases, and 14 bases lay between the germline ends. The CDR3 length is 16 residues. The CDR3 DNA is TGTGCCAGCAGTCTTACTACCGGGTATAGCAATCAGCCCCAGCATTTT. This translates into CASSLTTGYSNQPQHF.

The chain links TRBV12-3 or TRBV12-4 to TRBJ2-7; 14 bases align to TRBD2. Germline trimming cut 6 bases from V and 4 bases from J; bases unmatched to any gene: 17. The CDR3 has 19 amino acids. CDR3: CASSPTGTSGRSVWYEQYF. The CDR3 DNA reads TGTGCCAGCAGCCCAACCGGGACTAGCGGGAGATCTGTGTGGTACGAGCAGTACTTC.

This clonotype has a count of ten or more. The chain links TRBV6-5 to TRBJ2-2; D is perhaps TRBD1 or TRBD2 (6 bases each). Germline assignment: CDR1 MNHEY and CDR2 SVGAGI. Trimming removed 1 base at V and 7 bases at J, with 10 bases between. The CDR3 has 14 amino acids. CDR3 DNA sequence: TGTGCCAGCAGTTACTGGGGGGCGGACGGGGAGCTGTTTTTT. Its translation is CASSYWGADGELFF.

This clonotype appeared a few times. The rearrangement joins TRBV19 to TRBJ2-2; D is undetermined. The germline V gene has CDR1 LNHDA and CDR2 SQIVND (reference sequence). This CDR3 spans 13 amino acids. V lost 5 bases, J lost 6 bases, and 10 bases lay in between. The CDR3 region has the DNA TGTGCCAGTAGTGAACACACAGCCGGGGAGCTGTTTTTT. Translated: CASSEHTAGELFF.

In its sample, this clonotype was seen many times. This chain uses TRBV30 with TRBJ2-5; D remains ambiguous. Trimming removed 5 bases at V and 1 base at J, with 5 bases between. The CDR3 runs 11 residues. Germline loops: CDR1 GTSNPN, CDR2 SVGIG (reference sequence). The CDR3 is CAWGLQETQYF. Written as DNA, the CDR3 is TGTGCCTGGGGGCTCCAAGAGACCCAGTACTTC.

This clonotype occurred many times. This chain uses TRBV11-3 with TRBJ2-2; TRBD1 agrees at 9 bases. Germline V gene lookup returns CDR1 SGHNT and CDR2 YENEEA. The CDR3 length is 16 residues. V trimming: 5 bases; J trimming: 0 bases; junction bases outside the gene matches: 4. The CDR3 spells CASSITGGSNTGELFF. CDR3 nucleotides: TGTGCCAGCAGCATCACAGGGGGCTCGAACACCGGGGAGCTGTTTTTT. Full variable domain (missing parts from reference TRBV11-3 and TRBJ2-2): EAGVVQSPRYKIIEKKQPVAFWCNPISGHNTLYWYLQNLGQGPELLIRYENEEAVDDSQLPKDRFSAERLKGVDSTLKIQPAELGDSAVYLCASSITGGSNTGELFFGEGSRLTVL.

CDR3 region: CSAEANDYEQYF. The CDR3 nucleotides read TGCAGCGCTGAGGCTAATGACTACGAGCAGTACTTC. The rearrangement uses TRBV29-1 and TRBJ2-7; unclear D gene. V shed 7 bases and J shed 3 bases, with 13 bases lying between them. The CDR3 is 12 residues long. From germline, CDR1 is SQVTM and CDR2 ANQGSEA.

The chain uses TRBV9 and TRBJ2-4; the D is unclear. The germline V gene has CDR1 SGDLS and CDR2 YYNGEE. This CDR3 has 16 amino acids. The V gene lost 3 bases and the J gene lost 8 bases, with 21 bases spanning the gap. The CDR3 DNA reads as TGTGCCAGCAGCGCCAGCAAGACGTCGCCTGGGGACATTCAGTACTTC. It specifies CASSASKTSPGDIQYF.

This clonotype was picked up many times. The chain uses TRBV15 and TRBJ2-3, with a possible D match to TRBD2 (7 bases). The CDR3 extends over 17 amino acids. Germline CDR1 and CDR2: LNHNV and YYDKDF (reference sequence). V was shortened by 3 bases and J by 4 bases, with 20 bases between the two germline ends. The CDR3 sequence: CATSSGRGLGGADTQYF. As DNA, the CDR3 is TGTGCCACCAGCAGCGGTCGAGGACTAGGGGGAGCAGATACGCAGTATTTT.

The CDR3 here is CASSEGIQNTEAFF. CDR3 sequence (DNA): TGTGCCAGCAGTGAAGGGATCCAGAACACTGAAGCTTTCTTT. This chain joins TRBV6-1 and TRBJ1-1; no clear D gene. The CDR3 is 14 amino acids. V shed 1 base and J shed 1 base, with 7 bases lying between them. The germline V gene encodes CDR1 MNHNS and CDR2 SASEGT.

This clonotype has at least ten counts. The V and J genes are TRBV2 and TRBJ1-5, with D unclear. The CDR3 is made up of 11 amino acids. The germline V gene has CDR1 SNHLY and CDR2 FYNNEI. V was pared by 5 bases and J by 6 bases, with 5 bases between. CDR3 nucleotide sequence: TGTGCCAGCAGTCACGGTCAGCCCCAGCATTTT. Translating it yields CASSHGQPQHF.

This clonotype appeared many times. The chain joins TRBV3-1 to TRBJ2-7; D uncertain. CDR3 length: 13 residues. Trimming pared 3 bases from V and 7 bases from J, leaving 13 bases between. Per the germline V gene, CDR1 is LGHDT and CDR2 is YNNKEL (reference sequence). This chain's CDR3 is CASSHGPIGEQYF. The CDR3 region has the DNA TGTGCCAGCAGCCATGGGCCTATCGGAGAGCAGTACTTC.

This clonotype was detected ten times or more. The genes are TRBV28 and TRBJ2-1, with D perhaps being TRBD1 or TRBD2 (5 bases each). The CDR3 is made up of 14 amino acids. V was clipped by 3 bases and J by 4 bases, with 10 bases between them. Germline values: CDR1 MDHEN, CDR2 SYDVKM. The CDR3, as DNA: TGTGCCAGCAGTTTGGGGGTCGAATACAATGAGCAGTTCTTC. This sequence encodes CASSLGVEYNEQFF.

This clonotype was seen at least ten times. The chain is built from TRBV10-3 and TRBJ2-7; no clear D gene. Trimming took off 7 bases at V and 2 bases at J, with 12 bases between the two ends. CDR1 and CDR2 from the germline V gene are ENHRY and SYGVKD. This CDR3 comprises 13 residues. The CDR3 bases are TGTGCCATCACCTCGGACCGAGCCTACGAGCAGTACTTC. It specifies CAITSDRAYEQYF.

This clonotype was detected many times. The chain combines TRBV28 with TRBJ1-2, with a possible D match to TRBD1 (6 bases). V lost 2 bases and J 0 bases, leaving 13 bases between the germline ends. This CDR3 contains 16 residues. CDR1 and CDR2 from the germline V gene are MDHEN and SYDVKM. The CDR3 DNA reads TGTGCCAGCAGTTTACCCTTGACAGGCTCTAACTATGGCTACACCTTC. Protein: CASSLPLTGSNYGYTF.

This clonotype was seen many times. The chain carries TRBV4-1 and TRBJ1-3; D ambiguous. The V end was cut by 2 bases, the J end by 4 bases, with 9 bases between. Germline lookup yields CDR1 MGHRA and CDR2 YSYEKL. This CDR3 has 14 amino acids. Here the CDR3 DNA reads TGCGCCAGCAGCCAACCCCCCGTCGGAAACACCATATATTTT. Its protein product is CASSQPPVGNTIYF.

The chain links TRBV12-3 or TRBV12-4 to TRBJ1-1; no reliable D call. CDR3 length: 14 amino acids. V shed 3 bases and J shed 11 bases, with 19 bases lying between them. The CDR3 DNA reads TGTGCCAGCAGTTTGGGCCGGAGGAACACTGGTGCTTTCTTT. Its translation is CASSLGRRNTGAFF.

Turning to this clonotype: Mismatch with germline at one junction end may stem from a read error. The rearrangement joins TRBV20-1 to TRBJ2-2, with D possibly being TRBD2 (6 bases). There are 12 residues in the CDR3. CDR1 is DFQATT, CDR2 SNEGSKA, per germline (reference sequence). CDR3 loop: CSARWGTGGLFF. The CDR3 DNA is TGCAGTGCTCGGTGGGGGACCGGGGGGCTGTTTTTT.

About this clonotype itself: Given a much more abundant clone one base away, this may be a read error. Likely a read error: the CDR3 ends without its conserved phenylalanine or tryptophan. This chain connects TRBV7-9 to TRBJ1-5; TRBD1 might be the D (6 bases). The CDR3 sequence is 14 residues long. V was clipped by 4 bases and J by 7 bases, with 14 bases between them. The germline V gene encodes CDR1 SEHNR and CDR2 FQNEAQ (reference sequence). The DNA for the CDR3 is TGTGCCAGCAGCTCAACAGGGACGGGGCAGCCCCAGCATTGT. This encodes CASSSTGTGQPQHC.

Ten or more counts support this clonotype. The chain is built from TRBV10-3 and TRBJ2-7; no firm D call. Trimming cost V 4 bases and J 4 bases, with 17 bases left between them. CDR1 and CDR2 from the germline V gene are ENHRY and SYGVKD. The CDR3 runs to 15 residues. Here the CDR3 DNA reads TGTGCCATCAGTGGATCCATAAACTTAACATACGAGCAGTACTTC. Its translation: CAISGSINLTYEQYF.